The clone carrying this TCR beta chain was observed a handful of times. Its specificity is unknown. This specimen belongs to a study of T cell repertoires in cytomegalovirus infection. Study-level findings and limits: HLA-C-restricted CMV-specific TCR beta clonotypes prevailed in the ex vivo response.

Looked up from germline, CDR1 is SEHNR and CDR2 is FQNEAQ (reference sequence). The V and J ends lost 10 bases and 3 bases respectively, with 17 bases between them. The CDR3 has 14 amino acids. MiXCR, applied by TCRdb to the reads, yields one record per CDR3 protein. Of around 500,000 distinct CDR3 sequences listed, about 42% were seen once; the top ten hold about 41%. Sample: cultured PBMCs, taken from culture after CMV antigen stimulation. The chain joins TRBV7-9 to TRBJ2-3; no clear D gene. This receptor was identified in a human donor in good health (CMV status not recorded). Some clones in this sample may be carry-over from other donors' samples. In DNA form, the CDR3 reads TGTGCCATCCCGCACTTGGCCGAAACAGATACGCAGTATTTT. This encodes CAIPHLAETDTQYF.